Each of the 28 T cell receptor beta chains below was sequenced from the same sample in a study of response to subunit inactivated influenza vaccine. A single record per CDR3 protein comes from TCRdb applying MiXCR to the RT-PCR reads. Among fewer than 600,000 distinct CDR3 sequences, 6.5% to 8% were seen once, and the ten largest hold around 14%. The material sequenced was PBMCs from blood, taken about 24 months after vaccination. The source of these receptors is a man in his fifties or sixties who received an inactivated influenza vaccine.

The rearrangement joins TRBV11-2 to TRBJ2-7; D is perhaps TRBD2 (5 bases). CDR1 is SGHAT and CDR2 is FQNNGV in the germline V gene. The V end lost 0 bases, the J end lost 7 bases, and 22 bases lay between the germline ends. The CDR3 contains 17 residues. Here the CDR3 reads CASSLDPGVARTGEQYF. DNA of the CDR3: TGTGCCAGCAGCTTAGACCCCGGGGTAGCGCGGACGGGAGAGCAGTACTTC.

This chain uses TRBV16 with TRBJ1-1; possibly TRBD1 for D (5 bases). This CDR3 is 15 amino acids long. Per the germline V gene, CDR1 is KGHSY and CDR2 is FQNENV. V was clipped by 0 bases and J by 1 base, with 9 bases between them. The CDR3 is CASSQSGGANTEAFF. CDR3 coding DNA: TGTGCCAGCAGCCAATCGGGAGGGGCGAACACTGAAGCTTTCTTT.

This clonotype was counted only a few times. The V and J genes are TRBV6-2 or TRBV6-3 and TRBJ1-5; TRBD1 might be the D (6 bases). The ends were cut back, 3 bases at V and 5 bases at J, with 20 bases in the middle. Looked up from germline, CDR1 is MNHEY and CDR2 is SVGEGT. The CDR3 covers 17 residues. CDR3 in amino acids: CASSYWLEPRGHQPQHF. The CDR3 DNA is TGTGCCAGCAGTTATTGGTTGGAGCCCCGGGGGCATCAGCCCCAGCATTTT.

In DNA form, the CDR3 reads TGTGCCAGCAGCTGGAGGACAGGACCGACAGATACGCAGTATTTT. As protein: CASSWRTGPTDTQYF. The V call is TRBV7-9, the J call TRBJ2-3; 7 bases are a match to TRBD1. In germline, CDR1 is SEHNR, CDR2 FQNEAQ (reference sequence). V trimming: 4 bases; J trimming: 3 bases; junction bases outside the gene matches: 7. The CDR3 runs 15 residues.

The table lists this clonotype with a few counts. This chain joins TRBV28 and TRBJ2-7; 7 bases align to TRBD2. CDR3 length: 13 amino acids. The germline gives CDR1 MDHEN, CDR2 SYDVKM. J lost 5 bases, V lost 3 bases, and 4 bases had no gene match. The CDR3 sequence: CASSLGGSHEQYF. The CDR3 DNA is TGTGCCAGCAGTTTGGGGGGGTCCCACGAGCAGTACTTC. Combining the CDR3 with reference TRBV28 and TRBJ2-7 gives the whole variable domain DVKVTQSSRYLVKRTGEKVFLECVQDMDHENMFWYRQDPGLGLRLIYFSYDVKMKEKGDIPEGYSVSREKKERFSLILESASTNQTSMYLCASSLGGSHEQYFGPGTRLTVT.

The V gene is TRBV19, the J gene TRBJ2-2; D gene unclear. Trimming removed 3 bases from V and 6 bases from J, with 23 bases in between. The germline CDR1 and CDR2 sequences are LNHDA and SQIVND (reference sequence). CDR3 length: 18 residues. The DNA of the CDR3 is TGTGCCAGTAGTATCCCCCCGGTGGCACCCACGTTGGCCGGGGAGCTGTTTTTT. Its protein product is CASSIPPVAPTLAGELFF.

This chain links TRBV13 with TRBJ2-7; D unclear. With 5 bases removed from V and 3 bases from J, the gap between germline ends came to 14 bases. Germline V gene sequence: CDR1 PRHDT, CDR2 FYEKMQ (reference sequence). The CDR3 is made up of 14 amino acids. This chain's CDR3 is CASSPLRRSYEQYF. CDR3 DNA sequence: TGTGCCAGCAGCCCCCTCAGGAGAAGCTACGAGCAGTACTTC.

This sequence joins TRBV11-2 and TRBJ2-3; 7 nucleotides align to TRBD1. The CDR3 runs to 18 residues. The V gene end was trimmed by 0 bases and the J gene end by 4 bases; junction bases not matched to a gene: 13. Germline V gene lookup returns CDR1 SGHAT and CDR2 FQNNGV. CDR3 loop: CASSLDLGQGVRSDTQYF. The CDR3 coding sequence is TGTGCCAGCAGCTTAGATCTAGGTCAGGGGGTGAGGTCAGATACGCAGTATTTT. Full variable domain (missing parts from reference TRBV11-2 and TRBJ2-3): EAGVAQSPRYKIIEKRQSVAFWCNPISGHATLYWYQQILGQGPKLLIQFQNNGVVDDSQLPKDRFSAERLKGVDSTLKIQPAKLEDSAVYLCASSLDLGQGVRSDTQYFGPGTRLTVL.

V and J are TRBV6-5 and TRBJ1-5, with 9 positions matching TRBD1. The trim removed 2 bases at V and 3 bases at J, leaving 2 bases unmatched. Germline CDR1 is MNHEY and CDR2 is SVGAGI. The CDR3 runs to 15 residues. CDR3 nucleotide sequence: TGTGCCAGCAGTTACGGGACAGGGAACAATCAGCCCCAGCATTTT. It yields the protein CASSYGTGNNQPQHF.

This rearrangement joins TRBV4-3 to TRBJ2-1, with 15 bases fitting TRBD2. From germline, CDR1 is LGHNA and CDR2 YSLEER. This CDR3 has 19 residues. With V trimmed by 0 bases and J by 10 bases, 13 bases remained unmatched. For the CDR3, the DNA is TGCGCCAGCAGCCAAGAAGGTGGACTAGCGGGGGGGCGAATGGACGAGCAGTTCTTC. Its protein is CASSQEGGLAGGRMDEQFF.

This clonotype has a count of ten or more. The V call is TRBV15, the J call TRBJ1-1; D not resolved. The CDR3 runs to 14 residues. Trimming pared 0 bases from V and 0 bases from J, leaving 5 bases between. CDR1 LNHNV and CDR2 YYDKDF come from the germline V gene (reference sequence). The CDR3 loop is CATSRDQVNTEAFF. The CDR3 DNA follows: TGTGCCACCAGCAGAGATCAGGTGAACACTGAAGCTTTCTTT.

In its sample, this clonotype was seen a few times. The CDR3 DNA reads TGTGCCAGCAGCTCACAGGCTGGAGGGAACACTGAAGCTTTCTTT. Encoded protein: CASSSQAGGNTEAFF. The V gene is TRBV11-2, the J gene TRBJ1-1; D may be TRBD1 (5 bases). V lost 4 bases to trimming and J lost 1 base, with 13 bases between them. The CDR3 spans 15 residues. CDR1 and CDR2 (germline): SGHAT, FQNNGV.

In this sample, this clonotype turned up a few times. The chain has TRBV15 and TRBJ1-2; D is uncertain. CDR3 size: 13 residues. V shed 1 base and J shed 7 bases, with 10 bases lying between them. Per germline, CDR1 LNHNV and CDR2 YYDKDF (reference sequence). Here the CDR3 reads CATSRVRYSGYTF. CDR3 coding DNA: TGTGCCACCAGCAGAGTTCGGTACTCTGGCTACACCTTC.

V gene TRBV5-1 combines with J gene TRBJ1-1, with no clear D. The CDR3 runs 15 residues. Germline V gene lookup returns CDR1 SGHRS and CDR2 YFSETQ. Trimming left V 4 bases short and J 1 base short, with 14 bases between. CDR3 residues: CASSPLEAENTEAFF. Written as DNA, the CDR3 is TGCGCCAGCAGCCCCCTAGAGGCAGAGAACACTGAAGCTTTCTTT.

This clonotype came up a few times. This chain links TRBV4-2 with TRBJ1-5; 8 nucleotides align to TRBD1. Germline assignment: CDR1 LGHNA and CDR2 YNFKEQ. This CDR3 is built from 15 residues. J lost 5 bases, V lost 4 bases, and 7 bases had no gene match. CDR3 DNA sequence: TGTGCCAGCAGCCCTACAGCAGGGGGCGATCAGCCCCAGCATTTT. Translated, it gives CASSPTAGGDQPQHF.

The chain carries TRBV3-1 and TRBJ2-2, with D hard to call. With 4 bases removed from V and 0 bases from J, the gap between germline ends came to 12 bases. The CDR3 covers 16 residues. Germline CDR1 and CDR2: LGHDT and YNNKEL (reference sequence). The CDR3 DNA reads as TGTGCCAGCAGCCGACGGGCGCGCGCGAACACCGGGGAGCTGTTTTTT. Encoded protein: CASSRRARANTGELFF.

The table lists this clonotype with many counts. The genes are TRBV20-1 and TRBJ2-1, with 7 bases lining up with TRBD2. The CDR3 contains 11 residues. CDR1 DFQATT and CDR2 SNEGSKA come from the germline V gene (reference sequence). The V and J ends lost 3 bases and 12 bases, in that order; junction bases with no gene match: 5. CDR3 sequence reads: CSASYPSGQFF. The CDR3, as DNA: TGCAGTGCTAGTTACCCTAGCGGGCAGTTCTTC.

The V gene is TRBV30, the J gene TRBJ2-2; D remains unclear. CDR1 and CDR2 (germline): GTSNPN, SVGIG (reference sequence). Trimming stripped 5 bases from V and 3 bases from J, with 7 bases between. The CDR3 covers 12 residues. CDR3 coding DNA: TGTGCCTGGTCTTACTACACCGGGGAGCTGTTTTTT. Translated, it gives CAWSYYTGELFF.

The V gene is TRBV7-9, the J gene TRBJ2-1; either TRBD1 or TRBD2 may fit D (6 bases each). The germline CDR1 and CDR2 sequences are SEHNR and FQNEAQ (reference sequence). Trimming removed 7 bases at V and 6 bases at J, with 13 bases between. The CDR3 totals 13 residues. CDR3 DNA: TGTGCCAGCATCCAGGGGACTGCCAATGAGCAGTTCTTC. Translating gives CASIQGTANEQFF.

This clonotype was picked up many times. V usage is TRBV10-2 and J usage is TRBJ2-7, with 14 nucleotides matching TRBD2. V lost 6 bases, J lost 4 bases, and 11 bases stayed unmatched. The CDR3 is made up of 17 amino acids. Germline lookup yields CDR1 WSHSY and CDR2 SAAADI. The CDR3 protein is CASRKGTSGGDIYEQYF. Here the CDR3 DNA reads TGCGCCAGCAGGAAGGGGACTAGCGGGGGCGATATTTACGAGCAGTACTTC.

This chain uses TRBV5-1 with TRBJ2-2, with no clear D. Germline loops: CDR1 SGHRS, CDR2 YFSETQ. This CDR3 region has 16 residues. The V and J ends lost 1 base and 0 bases respectively, with 10 bases between them. This CDR3 is CASSLNSVANTGELFF. The CDR3 nucleotides are TGCGCCAGCAGCTTGAACTCCGTGGCGAACACCGGGGAGCTGTTTTTT. Combining the CDR3 with reference TRBV5-1 and TRBJ2-2 gives the whole variable domain KAGVTQTPRYLIKTRGQQVTLSCSPISGHRSVSWYQQTPGQGLQFLFEYFSETQRNKGNFPGRFSGRQFSNSRSEMNVSTLELGDSALYLCASSLNSVANTGELFFGEGSRLTVL.

This clonotype was seen ten or more times. The V call is TRBV5-6, the J call TRBJ1-1, with D maybe TRBD1 (6 bases). This CDR3 has 15 residues. V lost 3 bases and J lost 3, with 15 bases in between. Germline CDR1 reads SGHDT; CDR2 reads YYEEEE. CDR3 bases: TGTGCCAGCAGCTCCGGACAGCAACTGCACACTGAAGCTTTCTTT. Encoded protein: CASSSGQQLHTEAFF.

This clonotype was observed a handful of times. This chain links TRBV3-1 with TRBJ1-4; D is ambiguous. V dropped 6 bases and J dropped 7 bases, with 6 bases sitting between them. The CDR3 totals 11 residues. CDR1 is LGHDT and CDR2 is YNNKEL in the germline V gene (reference sequence). CDR3 bases: TGTGCCAGCAGTCTACTTGAAAAACTGTTTTTT. This sequence encodes CASSLLEKLFF. The full variable domain, with the rest looked up from reference TRBV3-1 and TRBJ1-4, is DTAVSQTPKYLVTQMGNDKSIKCEQNLGHDTMYWYKQDSKKFLKIMFSYNNKELIINETVPNRFSPKSPDKAHLNLHINSLELGDSAVYFCASSLLEKLFFGSGTQLSVL.

The chain uses TRBV11-2 and TRBJ2-7; maybe TRBD2 (6 bases). Trimming shortened V by 3 bases and J by 3 bases, and 15 bases separated the two germline ends. This CDR3 region has 15 residues. CDR1 is SGHAT, CDR2 FQNNGV, per germline. In nucleotides, the CDR3 is TGTGCCAGCAGCTTCCATGCGGAGGGGATCTACGAGCAGTACTTC. Its protein product is CASSFHAEGIYEQYF.

The chain is built from TRBV2 and TRBJ1-1; D not certain. V gave up 2 bases and J gave up 5 bases, with 9 bases separating them. CDR3 length equals 13 residues. Germline CDR1 is SNHLY and CDR2 is FYNNEI. The CDR3 nucleotides read TGTGCCAGCAGTGAACTCTTCGGGACTGAAGCTTTCTTT. Protein product: CASSELFGTEAFF.

This clonotype showed up just a few times. The V and J genes are TRBV3-1 and TRBJ1-1; D possibly corresponds to TRBD1 (5 bases). The CDR3 is 13 residues long. Looked up from germline, CDR1 is LGHDT and CDR2 is YNNKEL (reference sequence). V was cut by 3 bases and J by 7 bases, with 12 bases left in between. The CDR3 region is CASSQIRDREAFF. As DNA, the CDR3 is TGTGCCAGCAGCCAGATACGGGACCGTGAAGCTTTCTTT.

This clonotype has just a few counts. CDR3 region: CASSGRPGGWDSPLHF. The CDR3 region has the DNA TGTGCCAGCAGCGGACGCCCCGGTGGCTGGGATTCACCCCTCCACTTT. This sequence joins TRBV7-2 and TRBJ1-6; D is ambiguous. V lost 5 bases and J 8 bases, leaving 19 bases between the germline ends. CDR3 length equals 16 residues. The germline CDR1 and CDR2 sequences are SGHTA and FQGNSA.

This clonotype was recorded many times. The V call is TRBV7-6, the J call TRBJ2-3; no reliable D call. This CDR3 region has 14 residues. V was cut by 1 base and J by 1 base, with 6 bases left in between. Germline V gene lookup returns CDR1 SGHVS and CDR2 FNYEAQ. The CDR3: CASSLEVGTDTQYF. The CDR3 DNA reads as TGTGCCAGCAGCTTAGAGGTGGGCACAGATACGCAGTATTTT.